These 7 T cell receptor beta chains came from one sample sequenced in a study of T cell responses to AZD1222 COVID-19 vaccine. TCRdb's table, derived via immunoSEQ multiplex PCR, lists solely in-frame clones and lacks some. The sample consists of fewer than 110,000 clones, about 85% of them appearing once. Sequencing used peripheral blood, obtained 28 days after the second AZD1222 dose. The receptors come from an adult who received the AZD1222 COVID-19 vaccine.

DNA for the CDR3: TGTGCCAGCAGCGGGACATATAGCAATCAGCCCCAGCATTTT. Translating it yields CASSGTYSNQPQHF. The chain uses TRBV2 and TRBJ1-5, with a possible D match to TRBD1 (6 bases). CDR1 is SNHLY, CDR2 FYNNEI, per germline. V dropped 6 bases and J dropped 0 bases, with 9 bases sitting between them. CDR3 length equals 14 residues.

This sequence joins TRBV19 and TRBJ1-5; D possibly corresponds to TRBD1 (6 bases). The ends were cut back, 7 bases at V and 2 bases at J, with 12 bases in the middle. From germline, CDR1 is LNHDA and CDR2 SQIVND (reference sequence). CDR3 length: 14 residues. This CDR3 reads CASKRAGGNQPQHF. CDR3 sequence (DNA): TGTGCCAGTAAACGGGCAGGGGGCAATCAGCCCCAGCATTTT. Full variable domain (rest looked up from reference TRBV19 and TRBJ1-5): DGGITQSPKYLFRKEGQNVTLSCEQNLNHDAMYWYRQDPGQGLRLIYYSQIVNDFQKGDIAEGYSVSREKKESFPLTVTSAQKNPTAFYLCASKRAGGNQPQHFGDGTRLSIL.

The chain uses TRBV10-1 and TRBJ1-3; D not resolved. The ends were cut back, 5 bases at V and 4 bases at J, with 9 bases in the middle. This CDR3 comprises 13 residues. CDR1 WNHNN and CDR2 SYGVQD come from the germline V gene (reference sequence). The CDR3 loop is CASSSGMGNTIYF. The CDR3 DNA reads TGCGCCAGCAGTTCAGGAATGGGAAACACCATATATTTT.

This chain joins TRBV5-1 and TRBJ2-3; D call uncertain. Trimming took 2 bases from V and 0 from J, leaving 4 bases between them. The CDR3 length is 13 residues. Germline assignment: CDR1 SGHRS and CDR2 YFSETQ. The CDR3 DNA is TGCGCCAGCAGCTTATCTAGCACAGATACGCAGTATTTT. It codes for CASSLSSTDTQYF.

The rearrangement joins TRBV7-9 to TRBJ2-7, with a tentative D call TRBD1 (6 bases). The CDR3 has 14 amino acids. Germline values: CDR1 SEHNR, CDR2 FQNEAQ (reference sequence). The V and J ends lost 1 base and 7 bases respectively, with 14 bases between them. CDR3 nucleotide sequence: TGTGCCAGCAGCTTAGTACAGGGAGTGAGAGAGCAGTACTTC. Residues: CASSLVQGVREQYF.

The gene calls are TRBV5-6 and TRBJ1-6; D is ambiguous. Germline V gives CDR1 SGHDT, CDR2 YYEEEE. Between the trimmed V and J ends, which lost 4 bases and 5 bases, there was a span of 4 bases. The CDR3 covers 12 residues. In nucleotides, the CDR3 is TGTGCCAGCAGCGCGAATAATTCACCCCTCCACTTT. Encoded protein: CASSANNSPLHF. Full variable domain (rest looked up from reference TRBV5-6 and TRBJ1-6): DAGVTQSPTHLIKTRGQQVTLRCSPKSGHDTVSWYQQALGQGPQFIFQYYEEEERQRGNFPDRFSGHQFPNYSSELNVNALLLGDSALYLCASSANNSPLHFGNGTRLTVT.

The chain uses TRBV21-1 and TRBJ2-1. TRBV21-1 is listed as a pseudogene. This CDR3 is 15 amino acids long. The CDR3 spells CASRAEGDDYNEQFF. CDR3 bases: TGTGCCAGCAGGGCGGAAGGGGACGACTACAATGAGCAGTTCTTC.